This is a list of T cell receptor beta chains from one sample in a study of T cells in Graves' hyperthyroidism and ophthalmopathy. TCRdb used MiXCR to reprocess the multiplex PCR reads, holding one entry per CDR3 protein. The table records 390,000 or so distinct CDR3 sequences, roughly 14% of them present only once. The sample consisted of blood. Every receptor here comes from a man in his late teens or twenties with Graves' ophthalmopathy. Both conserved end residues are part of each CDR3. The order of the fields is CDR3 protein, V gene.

cdr3_aa: CASSQGTGPYGYTF
v_call: TRBV7-3

cdr3_aa: CASSPGGGGSPLHF
v_call: TRBV7-9

cdr3_aa: CASSWTLARSYSEQFF
v_call: TRBV5-1

cdr3_aa: CASSRTSGGGDTQYF
v_call: TRBV3-1

cdr3_aa: CASSLTSPDTQYF
v_call: TRBV9

cdr3_aa: CASSLTGLAGDYPTDTQYF
v_call: TRBV7-9

cdr3_aa: CASSQDFQGAVETQYF
v_call: TRBV3-1

cdr3_aa: CATNGGDTEASF
v_call: TRBV24-1

cdr3_aa: CASSLPGTGGLGELFF
v_call: TRBV5-6

cdr3_aa: CASSQGHDSTYEQYF
v_call: TRBV3-1

cdr3_aa: CASSNTLSYEQYF
v_call: TRBV7-9